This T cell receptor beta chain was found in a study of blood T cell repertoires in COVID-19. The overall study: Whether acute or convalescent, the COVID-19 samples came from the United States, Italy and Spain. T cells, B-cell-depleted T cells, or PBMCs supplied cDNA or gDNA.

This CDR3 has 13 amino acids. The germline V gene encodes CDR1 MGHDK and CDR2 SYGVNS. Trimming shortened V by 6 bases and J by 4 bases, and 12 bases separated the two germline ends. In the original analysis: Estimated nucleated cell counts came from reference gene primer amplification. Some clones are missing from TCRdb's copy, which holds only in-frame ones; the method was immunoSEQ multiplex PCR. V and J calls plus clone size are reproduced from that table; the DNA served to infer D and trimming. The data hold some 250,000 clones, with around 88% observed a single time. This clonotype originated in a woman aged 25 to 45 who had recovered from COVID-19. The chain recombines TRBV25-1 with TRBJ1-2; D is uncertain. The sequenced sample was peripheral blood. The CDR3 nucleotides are TGTGCCAGCAGACCCCAGGACTCCTATGGCTACACCTTC. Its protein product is CASRPQDSYGYTF.